What follows are 3 T cell receptor beta chains derived from one specimen sequenced in a study of OX40 agonist ivuxolimab in advanced cancers. TCRdb's table, derived via immunoSEQ multiplex PCR, lists solely in-frame clones and lacks some. This sample yields some 150,000 clones, of which about 93% are seen a single time; roughly 1% belongs to the top ten. The sample was CD4+ or CD8+ T cells sorted from blood, taken in a trial of the OX40 agonist ivuxolimab. The receptors derive from an adult with an advanced solid tumor such as melanoma, head and neck, liver or kidney cancer.

V is TRBV5-6 and J is TRBJ1-2; 10 nucleotides match TRBD1. Unmatched junction bases numbered 10, after V lost 4 bases and J lost 7 bases. There are 15 residues in the CDR3. Germline V gene sequence: CDR1 SGHDT, CDR2 YYEEEE. The CDR3 loop is CASSRSGTGERGYTF. In DNA form, the CDR3 reads TGTGCCAGCAGCAGATCCGGGACAGGGGAGCGTGGCTACACCTTC.

The genes are TRBV7-2 and TRBJ1-5; unclear D gene. There are 16 residues in the CDR3. The germline V gene has CDR1 SGHTA and CDR2 FQGNSA. V gave up 3 bases and J gave up 0 bases, with 12 bases separating them. The CDR3 spells CASSLGPGNSNQPQHF. The CDR3, as DNA: TGTGCCAGCAGCTTGGGCCCGGGAAATAGCAATCAGCCCCAGCATTTT.

The chain joins TRBV7-2 to TRBJ2-1; 7 positions agree with TRBD2. V shed 0 bases, J shed 3 bases, and the junction held 2 bases outside the gene matches. This CDR3 spans 15 amino acids. In germline, CDR1 is SGHTA, CDR2 FQGNSA. DNA for the CDR3: TGTGCCAGCAGCTTAGCTAGCGGGTTCTACAATGAGCAGTTCTTC. Its translation: CASSLASGFYNEQFF. Full variable domain (rest looked up from reference TRBV7-2 and TRBJ2-1): GAGVSQSPSNKVTEKGKDVELRCDPISGHTALYWYRQSLGQGLEFLIYFQGNSAPDKSGLPSDRFSAERTGGSVSTLTIQRTQQEDSAVYLCASSLASGFYNEQFFGPGTRLTVL.